These T cell receptor beta chains were read from a single sample in a study of T-cell memory formation after mild COVID-19. TCRdb recomputed calls from the 5' RACE reads with MiXCR, one row per CDR3 protein. The sample contains approximately 300,000 distinct CDR3 sequences, approximately 16% of which appear only once. Sequenced material: PBMCs or a T cell subset sorted from them (not recorded which). The source is a young man who had mild COVID-19 (a few samples of this study predate the infection). Cell type and time point are not known. Each CDR3 is given with its conserved first and last residue. The D gene is left open where the match is weak. Where a row states a size, it is once, few, many or the class of an expanded clone; other rows omit it.

D: TRBD2; V: TRBV5-5; size: many; J: TRBJ2-1; CDR3: CASSFGGGYNEQFF; DNA: TGTGCCAGCAGCTTTGGGGGGGGCTACAATGAGCAGTTCTTC
D: NA; V: TRBV7-7; size: NA; J: TRBJ2-1; CDR3: CASSPDLGGHNEQFF; DNA: TGTGCTAGCAGCCCAGATTTGGGGGGGCACAATGAGCAGTTCTTC
D: NA; V: TRBV7-9; size: NA; J: TRBJ1-1; CDR3: CASSLVRVVNTEAFF; DNA: TGTGCCAGCAGCTTGGTTCGCGTTGTGAACACTGAAGCTTTCTTT
D: NA; V: TRBV12-3/TRBV12-4; size: few; J: TRBJ2-5; CDR3: CASSRPGPETQYF; DNA: TGTGCCAGCAGTCGCCCTGGACCAGAGACCCAGTACTTC
D: TRBD1; V: TRBV4-1; size: NA; J: TRBJ1-6; CDR3: CASSRSEGTANSPLHF; DNA: TGCGCCAGCAGCCGGAGCGAAGGGACAGCGAATTCACCCCTCCACTTT
D: TRBD1; V: TRBV2; size: NA; J: TRBJ1-1; CDR3: CASRQDRNMNTEAFF; DNA: TGTGCCAGCAGGCAGGACAGGAACATGAACACTGAAGCTTTCTTT
D: TRBD1; V: TRBV4-1; size: few; J: TRBJ2-2; CDR3: CASSQMGQRFTGELFF; DNA: TGCGCCAGCAGCCAGATGGGACAGCGATTCACCGGGGAGCTGTTTTTT
D: TRBD1; V: TRBV4-1; size: few; J: TRBJ2-1; CDR3: CASSQDDRGGNGEQFF; DNA: TGCGCCAGCAGCCAAGACGACAGGGGGGGGAATGGGGAGCAGTTCTTC
D: NA; V: TRBV10-2; size: few; J: TRBJ2-7; CDR3: CASRGRESRYEQYF; DNA: TGCGCCAGCCGCGGCAGGGAGAGTCGCTACGAGCAGTACTTC
D: NA; V: TRBV20-1; size: NA; J: TRBJ2-1; CDR3: CSAGTSQDEQFF; DNA: TGCAGTGCTGGGACCTCCCAGGATGAGCAGTTCTTC
D: NA; V: TRBV7-2; size: NA; J: TRBJ2-3; CDR3: CASSFWGTDTQYF; DNA: TGTGCCAGCAGCTTTTGGGGAACAGATACGCAGTATTTT
D: TRBD1; V: TRBV5-1; size: NA; J: TRBJ2-2; CDR3: CASSIMSPGQMNTGELFF; DNA: TGCGCCAGCAGCATAATGTCGCCGGGACAGATGAACACCGGGGAGCTGTTTTTT
D: NA; V: TRBV5-1; size: NA; J: TRBJ2-3; CDR3: CASSLGQVTDTQYF; DNA: TGCGCCAGCAGCTTGGGTCAGGTCACAGATACGCAGTATTTT
D: TRBD1; V: TRBV7-9; size: few; J: TRBJ2-7; CDR3: CASSTVGQPYEQYF; DNA: TGTGCCAGCAGCACGGTGGGACAGCCCTACGAGCAGTACTTC
D: TRBD1; V: TRBV5-1; size: NA; J: TRBJ2-2; CDR3: CASTKDRVDTGELFF; DNA: TGCGCCAGCACCAAAGACAGGGTGGACACCGGGGAGCTGTTTTTT
D: NA; V: TRBV28; size: few; J: TRBJ1-3; CDR3: CASSATGLVRNTIYF; DNA: TGTGCCAGCAGTGCTACAGGGCTCGTTCGGAACACCATATATTTT
D: TRBD1; V: TRBV4-1; size: NA; J: TRBJ1-2; CDR3: CASSLGRDRLYGYTF; DNA: TGCGCCAGCAGCCTAGGACGGGACAGACTCTATGGCTACACCTTC
D: TRBD1; V: TRBV9; size: few; J: TRBJ2-5; CDR3: CASSVALGQGAETQYF; DNA: TGTGCCAGCAGCGTAGCTCTAGGACAGGGGGCAGAGACCCAGTACTTC
D: TRBD1; V: TRBV28; size: NA; J: TRBJ2-3; CDR3: CASRQGGDTQYF; DNA: TGTGCCAGCCGACAGGGGGGGGATACGCAGTATTTT
D: TRBD1; V: TRBV15; size: NA; J: TRBJ1-2; CDR3: CATSRGLIGTGNNGYTF; DNA: TGTGCCACCAGCAGGGGTCTTATCGGGACAGGAAATAATGGCTACACCTTC
D: NA; V: TRBV2; size: NA; J: TRBJ1-1; CDR3: CASSEAWGRYSEAFF; DNA: TGTGCCAGCAGTGAAGCGTGGGGCAGGTACTCTGAAGCTTTCTTT
D: TRBD1; V: TRBV6-6; size: NA; J: TRBJ2-5; CDR3: CASREPGQGKETQYF; DNA: TGTGCCAGCAGGGAACCGGGACAGGGGAAAGAGACCCAGTACTTC
D: NA; V: TRBV4-2; size: few; J: TRBJ2-7; CDR3: CASSQETRNDEQYF; DNA: TGTGCCAGCAGCCAAGAGACACGGAACGACGAGCAGTACTTC
D: TRBD1; V: TRBV24-1; size: NA; J: TRBJ2-3; CDR3: CATSPSDHDRGKGDTQYF; DNA: TGTGCCACCAGTCCTTCAGACCATGACAGGGGAAAAGGAGATACGCAGTATTTT
D: TRBD1; V: TRBV12-5; size: NA; J: TRBJ1-1; CDR3: CASAWDREITEAFF; DNA: TGTGCTAGTGCCTGGGACAGGGAGATCACTGAAGCTTTCTTT
D: NA; V: TRBV12-3/TRBV12-4; size: NA; J: TRBJ1-6; CDR3: CASSSGRLNSPLHF; DNA: TGTGCCAGCAGTTCGGGCAGATTAAATTCACCCCTCCACTTT
D: TRBD1; V: TRBV12-3/TRBV12-4; size: NA; J: TRBJ1-6; CDR3: CASRETGGNSPLHF; DNA: TGTGCCAGCAGGGAGACAGGGGGAAATTCACCCCTCCACTTT
D: NA; V: TRBV5-1; size: many; J: TRBJ2-5; CDR3: CASSLVGSQETQYF; DNA: TGTGCCAGCAGTTTAGTGGGCAGCCAAGAGACCCAGTACTTC
D: NA; V: TRBV5-1; size: few; J: TRBJ1-1; CDR3: CASSASVNTEAFF; DNA: TGCGCCAGCAGCGCCTCAGTGAACACTGAAGCTTTCTTT
D: TRBD1; V: TRBV10-2; size: NA; J: TRBJ1-6; CDR3: CASTKGQGWENSPLHF; DNA: TGCGCCAGCACCAAGGGACAGGGCTGGGAAAATTCACCCCTCCACTTT
D: TRBD1; V: TRBV6-2/TRBV6-3; size: NA; J: TRBJ1-5; CDR3: CASSDRGGGQPQHF; DNA: TGTGCCAGCAGTGACAGGGGAGGCGGCCAGCCCCAGCATTTT
D: NA; V: TRBV12-3/TRBV12-4; size: few; J: TRBJ1-1; CDR3: CASTQTTGGRNTEAFF; DNA: TGTGCCAGCACTCAAACCACTGGGGGACGGAACACTGAAGCTTTCTTT
D: NA; V: TRBV12-3/TRBV12-4; size: NA; J: TRBJ2-3; CDR3: CASRKTGTTSTDTQYF; DNA: TGTGCCAGCAGGAAAACAGGGACCACTAGCACAGATACGCAGTATTTT
D: NA; V: TRBV10-3; size: NA; J: TRBJ1-1; CDR3: CAITPPWAVDWSEAFF; DNA: TGTGCCATCACCCCTCCCTGGGCAGTAGATTGGTCTGAAGCTTTCTTT
D: TRBD1; V: TRBV28; size: few; J: TRBJ1-4; CDR3: CASSPPRQGTNEKLFF; DNA: TGTGCCAGCAGTCCTCCCCGACAGGGAACTAATGAAAAACTGTTTTTT
D: TRBD1; V: TRBV7-2; size: few; J: TRBJ1-3; CDR3: CASSFTGVVSGNTIYF; DNA: TGTGCCAGCAGCTTTACAGGGGTCGTGTCTGGAAACACCATATATTTT
D: TRBD2; V: TRBV6-5; size: few; J: TRBJ2-2; CDR3: CASRNPQRGNTGELFF; DNA: TGTGCCAGCAGAAATCCCCAGCGGGGAAACACCGGGGAGCTGTTTTTT
D: TRBD1; V: TRBV5-1; size: NA; J: TRBJ1-5; CDR3: CASSEGQATIGNQPQHF; DNA: TGCGCCAGCAGTGAAGGACAGGCGACTATAGGCAATCAGCCCCAGCATTTT
D: TRBD1; V: TRBV24-1; size: NA; J: TRBJ2-3; CDR3: CATSVPGQGAKDTQYF; DNA: TGTGCCACCAGTGTTCCGGGACAGGGGGCAAAAGATACGCAGTATTTT
D: NA; V: TRBV12-3/TRBV12-4; size: many; J: TRBJ2-2; CDR3: CASWWVTGELFF; DNA: TGTGCCAGTTGGTGGGTCACCGGGGAGCTGTTTTTT
D: NA; V: TRBV5-1; size: many; J: TRBJ2-1; CDR3: CASSLAWASNEQFF; DNA: TGCGCCAGCAGCTTGGCTTGGGCGTCCAATGAGCAGTTCTTC
D: NA; V: TRBV5-5; size: many; J: TRBJ2-1; CDR3: CASSLDLGLRWLEQFF; DNA: TGTGCCAGCAGCTTAGATTTGGGACTGCGATGGTTGGAGCAGTTCTTC
D: NA; V: TRBV20-1; size: few; J: TRBJ1-6; CDR3: CSARDMPGTDPLHF; DNA: TGCAGTGCTAGAGATATGCCAGGGACGGATCCCCTCCACTTT
D: NA; V: TRBV7-9; size: NA; J: TRBJ1-1; CDR3: CASSSEGPTEAFF; DNA: TGTGCCAGCAGCTCGGAAGGTCCCACTGAAGCTTTCTTT
D: NA; V: TRBV6-2/TRBV6-3; size: NA; J: TRBJ1-2; CDR3: CASSPPEQDFFGYTF; DNA: TGTGCCAGCAGTCCCCCCGAGCAGGACTTTTTTGGCTACACCTTC
D: NA; V: TRBV6-1; size: few; J: TRBJ1-5; CDR3: CASSELGGRGNQPQHF; DNA: TGTGCCAGCAGTGAATTGGGGGGCCGGGGCAATCAGCCCCAGCATTTT
D: NA; V: TRBV27; size: few; J: TRBJ2-7; CDR3: CASSLNGGWYEQYF; DNA: TGTGCCAGCAGTTTAAACGGGGGATGGTACGAGCAGTACTTC
D: NA; V: TRBV6-5; size: few; J: TRBJ2-3; CDR3: CASSYSGGRTDTQYF; DNA: TGTGCCAGCAGTTACTCGGGGGGCCGCACAGATACGCAGTATTTT
D: TRBD1; V: TRBV7-3; size: many; J: TRBJ1-2; CDR3: CASSSGQADGYTF; DNA: TGTGCCAGCAGCTCGGGACAGGCCGATGGCTACACCTTC
D: NA; V: TRBV5-1; size: few; J: TRBJ2-7; CDR3: CASSLVPGGDEQYF; DNA: TGCGCCAGCAGCTTGGTCCCGGGTGGGGACGAGCAGTACTTC
D: TRBD1; V: TRBV7-9; size: many; J: TRBJ2-7; CDR3: CASSLGGQGAYEQYF; DNA: TGTGCCAGCAGCTTAGGCGGACAGGGGGCTTACGAGCAGTACTTC
D: TRBD1; V: TRBV20-1; size: NA; J: TRBJ1-1; CDR3: CSARDRDRGREAFF; DNA: TGCAGTGCTAGGGACCGGGACAGGGGCCGGGAAGCTTTCTTT
D: NA; V: TRBV20-1; size: NA; J: TRBJ2-3; CDR3: CSRRGLTDTQYF; DNA: TGCAGTCGGAGGGGTCTCACAGATACGCAGTATTTT
D: TRBD1; V: TRBV12-3/TRBV12-4; size: NA; J: TRBJ2-5; CDR3: CASSLGTGGWETQYF; DNA: TGTGCCAGCAGTTTAGGGACAGGGGGCTGGGAGACCCAGTACTTC
D: NA; V: TRBV29-1; size: NA; J: TRBJ2-2; CDR3: CSAFRDVGELFF; DNA: TGCAGCGCTTTCAGGGATGTCGGGGAGCTGTTTTTT
D: NA; V: TRBV6-1; size: once; J: TRBJ1-5; CDR3: CASRMYTGNQPQHF; DNA: TGTGCCAGCAGGATGTATACAGGGAATCAGCCCCAGCATTTT
D: TRBD2; V: TRBV3-1; size: NA; J: TRBJ2-1; CDR3: CASSEAGLAYSLYNEQFF; DNA: TGTGCCAGCAGCGAAGCCGGACTAGCCTATTCCCTCTACAATGAGCAGTTCTTC
D: NA; V: TRBV4-1; size: few; J: TRBJ2-7; CDR3: CASSQEWDRRYEQYF; DNA: TGCGCCAGCAGCCAAGAATGGGACCGCCGCTACGAGCAGTACTTC
D: TRBD1; V: TRBV4-1; size: NA; J: TRBJ1-1; CDR3: CASRATGTGTEAFF; DNA: TGCGCCAGCAGAGCGACAGGGACGGGCACTGAAGCTTTCTTT
D: NA; V: TRBV28; size: NA; J: TRBJ1-6; CDR3: CASSPNSNNSPLHF; DNA: TGTGCCAGCAGCCCGAACAGTAATAATTCACCCCTCCACTTT